The source of this TCR beta chain is a study of cytomegalovirus exposure and HLA in healthy donors. Overall study results and limits: A later analysis associated some 18,000 TCR beta sequences with HLA alleles at a 0.05 false discovery rate. One cluster of highly shared sequence variants probably arose as a sequencing artifact. In vitro data verified a few CMV-associated chains as specific for CMV antigens.

The primer mix had 60 Vbeta and 13 Jbeta primers. Measured with immunoSEQ multiplex PCR; TCRdb has only the in-frame clones, and not every one. The data show 250,000 to 350,000 clones, about 90% seen once. Germline CDR1 SGHNT, CDR2 YYREEE (reference sequence). The length of the CDR3 is 14 residues. V lost 2 bases and J lost 1, with 9 bases in between. To note about this clone: The antigen is undetermined.

The chain couples TRBV5-4 to TRBJ2-5; D possibly corresponds to TRBD1 (6 bases). The source of this sequence is a young woman in good health and CMV-seronegative. Specimen: PBMCs. CDR3 sequence reads: CASSFQGSQETQYF. The CDR3 DNA reads TGTGCCAGCAGCTTTCAGGGGTCCCAAGAGACCCAGTACTTC.